In this sample, the clone carrying this T cell receptor beta chain turned up many times. Its target is not known. This record belongs to a study of regulatory T cells in long-lasting Graves disease. Study context: Patients newly diagnosed with Graves' had been on antithyroid drugs for under 3 months.

This CDR3 is 15 amino acids long. CDR1 and CDR2 (germline): WNHNN, SYGVQD (reference sequence). V lost 0 bases to trimming and J lost 5 bases, with 10 bases between them. According to the study, TCR beta libraries were built with iRepertoire HTBI primers and CDR3-region Arm-PCR. Via MiXCR, TCRdb re-called the multiplex PCR reads, giving one row per CDR3 protein. The data contain 360,000 or so distinct CDR3 sequences, over 15% of them singletons. Study results and caveats: Graves' patients with persistent disease showed TCR diversity lower than patients newly diagnosed. Persistent disease was characterized by preferential usage of TRBV28, TRBJ1-2 and TRBJ2-5.

Described time point: newly diagnosed GD, antithyroid drugs for less than 3 months. Researchers made the TCR library from RNA that was extracted from PBMCs. In addition, the sample was reused for a study of T cells in Graves' hyperthyroidism and ophthalmopathy. This second study says: First-round RT-PCR of the TCR CDR3 relied on the HTBI primer set.

The rearrangement joins TRBV10-1 to TRBJ2-2, with D possibly being TRBD2 (5 bases). The specimen was peripheral blood mononuclear cells (PBMCs), collected at new diagnosis, from a patient treated with antithyroid drugs. This TCR was recovered from a middle-aged man with Graves disease. The CDR3 nucleotides read TGCGCCAGCAGTGAGTCAGGAGGTGGAACCGGGGAGCTGTTTTTT. Translated: CASSESGGGTGELFF.